The rows below give T cell receptor beta chains drawn from one sample of a study of T cell changes during pregnancy in multiple sclerosis. Clones were read by immunoSEQ multiplex PCR, and TCRdb kept only the in-frame ones, dropping some. The data show 130,000 or so clones, roughly 96% seen once. Source: peripheral blood, taken after pregnancy. These TCRs come from a female donor with multiple sclerosis, enrolled in a pregnancy study. Each CDR3 is given with its conserved first and last residue. A D gene is named only where the DNA matches it firmly. Size is omitted from some rows. Given values are once, few, many or a class for expanded clones.

J gene,D gene,CDR3 length,clone size,V gene,CDR3 protein,CDR3 DNA
TRBJ2-1,NA,17,NA,TRBV4-1,CASSQLDLLPGNNEQFF,TGCGCCAGCAGCCAGTTGGATTTGTTACCAGGGAACAATGAGCAGTTCTTC
TRBJ1-2,TRBD1,15,NA,TRBV28,CASSKYRGGGYGYTF,TGTGCCAGCAGCAAATACAGGGGCGGAGGCTATGGCTACACCTTC
TRBJ2-7,NA,18,NA,TRBV19,CASKEGVGTLTPGGEQYF,TGTGCCAGTAAGGAGGGAGTCGGGACACTCACACCGGGAGGAGAGCAGTACTTC
TRBJ2-3,TRBD1,13,NA,TRBV19,CASSGQAGDTQYF,TGTGCCAGTAGTGGACAGGCAGGAGATACGCAGTATTTT
TRBJ2-5,TRBD2,15,NA,TRBV13,CASSSSGSRQETQYF,TGTGCCAGCAGCTCTAGCGGGAGTCGGCAAGAGACCCAGTACTTC
TRBJ2-7,TRBD1,14,NA,TRBV7-2,CASSLGLDRGEQYF,TGTGCCAGCAGCTTAGGTCTGGACAGGGGCGAGCAGTACTTC
TRBJ2-7,TRBD2,18,NA,TRBV28,CASSLKTLAAGGYLEQYF,TGTGCCAGCAGCCTTAAAACGCTCGCCGCGGGAGGGTATCTCGAGCAGTACTTC
TRBJ1-5,NA,14,NA,TRBV25-1,CASSAVGGTQPQHF,TGTGCCAGCAGTGCTGTAGGGGGAACGCAGCCCCAGCATTTT
TRBJ2-1,NA,16,once,TRBV4-1,CASSHSGRDSQPQQFF,TGCGCCAGCAGCCACTCAGGCCGGGACTCGCAGCCCCAGCAGTTCTTC
TRBJ1-1,NA,14,NA,TRBV28,CASSLSLRYTEAFF,TGTGCCAGCAGTTTATCCCTGAGGTACACTGAAGCTTTCTTT
TRBJ2-2,TRBD2,15,NA,TRBV6-5,CASSLAGGATGELFF,TGTGCCAGCAGTTTGGCGGGAGGTGCCACCGGGGAGCTGTTTTTT
TRBJ2-2,TRBD2,14,once,TRBV6-5,CAISGLAGTGELFF,TGTGCCATCTCGGGACTAGCGGGAACCGGGGAGCTGTTTTTT
TRBJ2-5,TRBD2,15,NA,TRBV14,CASSQEAGVYETQYF,TGTGCCAGCAGCCAAGAAGCGGGAGTCTATGAGACCCAGTACTTC
TRBJ1-5,NA,13,NA,TRBV30,CAWSGRSNQPQHF,TGTGCCTGGAGTGGCCGGAGCAATCAGCCCCAGCATTTT
TRBJ2-7,TRBD2,14,NA,TRBV2,CAGGGSGGPYEQYF,TGTGCCGGGGGGGGAAGCGGCGGCCCCTACGAGCAGTACTTC
TRBJ2-5,TRBD2,14,NA,TRBV30,CAWTSGGVQETQYF,TGTGCCTGGACTAGCGGAGGAGTCCAAGAGACCCAGTACTTC
TRBJ1-1,NA,15,NA,TRBV18,CASSHPGIPYTEAFF,TGTGCCAGCTCACACCCAGGGATTCCTTACACTGAAGCTTTCTTT
TRBJ2-7,TRBD2,15,NA,TRBV7-9,CASSQAGGTDYEQYF,TGTGCCAGCAGCCAAGCGGGGGGTACTGACTACGAGCAGTACTTC
TRBJ2-1,NA,17,NA,TRBV28,CASSLFRGADSYNEQFF,TGTGCCAGCAGTTTATTTCGGGGGGCAGACTCCTACAATGAGCAGTTCTTC
TRBJ1-1,NA,15,NA,TRBV7-9,CASSPPGHQNTEAFF,TGTGCCAGCAGCCCCCCGGGACACCAGAACACTGAAGCTTTCTTT
TRBJ1-5,NA,14,once,TRBV27,CASSLAQAGRPQHF,TGTGCCAGCAGTTTAGCCCAGGCGGGTCGGCCCCAGCATTTT
TRBJ2-7,NA,14,NA,TRBV28,CASSLGQVNYEQYF,TGTGCCAGCAGTTTAGGGCAGGTAAACTACGAGCAGTACTTC
TRBJ2-7,NA,15,once,TRBV6-5,CASSFTVGDSYEQYF,TGTGCCAGCAGTTTTACTGTCGGGGACTCCTACGAGCAGTACTTC
TRBJ2-7,TRBD2,14,NA,TRBV27,CASRNRDYPYEQYF,TGTGCCAGCAGGAACCGGGACTACCCCTACGAGCAGTACTTC
TRBJ1-5,TRBD1,15,NA,TRBV28,CASSQRDSINQPQHF,TGTGCCAGCAGTCAACGGGACAGCATCAATCAGCCCCAGCATTTT
TRBJ2-3,TRBD2,15,NA,TRBV28,CASSPRTSATNTQYF,TGTGCCAGCAGTCCTCGGACTAGCGCCACGAATACGCAGTATTTT
TRBJ2-2,NA,14,once,TRBV5-4,CASSRVLNTGELFF,TGTGCCAGCTCGAGGGTTCTGAACACCGGGGAGCTGTTTTTT
TRBJ2-1,TRBD2,14,NA,TRBV28,CASSLSGGFWGQFF,TGTGCCAGCAGTTTGTCGGGGGGTTTTTGGGGGCAGTTCTTC
TRBJ2-1,TRBD2,19,NA,TRBV18,CASSPPERIAGEHYNEQFF,TGTGCCAGCTCACCACCTGAGAGGATAGCGGGTGAACATTACAATGAGCAGTTCTTC
TRBJ1-5,NA,14,NA,TRBV2,CASRRDISNQPQHF,TGTGCCAGCAGGAGGGACATTAGCAATCAGCCCCAGCATTTT
TRBJ2-7,TRBD2,16,NA,TRBV11-2,CASRESTSGRFYEQYF,TGTGCCAGCAGAGAAAGTACTAGCGGGAGGTTCTACGAGCAGTACTTC
TRBJ2-2,TRBD2,17,NA,TRBV18,CASSPRRLAGNTGELFF,TGTGCCAGCTCACCACGCCGACTAGCGGGAAACACCGGGGAGCTGTTTTTT
TRBJ2-1,TRBD2,15,NA,TRBV27,CASIHSGGSWNEQFF,TGTGCCAGCATCCACTCGGGAGGGAGCTGGAATGAGCAGTTCTTC
TRBJ2-7,NA,14,NA,TRBV25-1,CASRWRGTVYEQYF,TGTGCCAGCAGGTGGCGGGGTACGGTCTACGAGCAGTACTTC
TRBJ2-4,NA,12,NA,TRBV28,CASSFSGGPEYF,TGTGCCAGCAGTTTTAGTGGCGGGCCAGAGTACTTC
TRBJ2-3,NA,16,once,TRBV7-3,CASSLNHRSSTDTQYF,TGTGCCAGCAGCTTAAACCACAGGTCGAGCACAGATACGCAGTATTTT
TRBJ2-1,TRBD2,19,NA,TRBV9,CASSVEGLAGKSSYNEQFF,TGTGCCAGCAGCGTAGAAGGACTAGCGGGAAAGAGCTCCTACAATGAGCAGTTCTTC
TRBJ2-7,TRBD1,15,NA,TRBV5-4,CASSGFRGLDYEQYF,TGTGCCAGCAGCGGTTTCAGGGGGCTCGACTACGAGCAGTACTTC
TRBJ2-4,NA,14,once,TRBV28,CASSLAAIANIQYF,TGTGCCAGCAGTTTGGCAGCTATAGCAAACATTCAGTACTTC
TRBJ1-1,NA,13,NA,TRBV28,CASHGRGRTEAFF,TGTGCCAGCCACGGGAGGGGAAGGACTGAAGCTTTCTTT
TRBJ1-2,TRBD1,12,NA,TRBV5-5,CASSIVSGGKHF,TGTGCCAGCAGCATTGTTTCAGGGGGGAAACACTTC
TRBJ2-2,NA,15,NA,TRBV27,CASSLGRTNTGELFF,TGTGCCAGCAGTCTGGGGAGGACAAACACCGGGGAGCTGTTTTTT
TRBJ1-3,TRBD1,16,once,TRBV11-1,CASSSTTGGSGNTIYF,TGTGCCAGCAGCTCCACCACAGGGGGGTCTGGAAACACCATATATTTT
TRBJ2-3,TRBD2,14,NA,TRBV11-1,CASSLNGRSDTQYF,TGTGCCAGCAGCTTAAACGGGAGGTCAGATACGCAGTATTTT
TRBJ2-2,TRBD2,16,once,TRBV19,CASSTGLAGWTGELFF,TGTGCCAGTAGTACGGGACTAGCGGGGTGGACCGGGGAGCTGTTTTTT
TRBJ2-3,TRBD2,15,NA,TRBV6-5,CASSLLAGGTDTQYF,TGTGCCAGCAGCCTCCTAGCGGGTGGTACAGATACGCAGTATTTT
TRBJ2-7,TRBD2,15,NA,TRBV28,CASSFFGSGSGEQYF,TGTGCCAGCAGTTTTTTTGGTAGCGGGAGTGGGGAGCAGTACTTC
TRBJ2-5,TRBD1,14,NA,TRBV19,CASSIRDSQETQYF,TGTGCCAGTAGTATCCGGGACAGCCAAGAGACCCAGTACTTC
TRBJ2-3,TRBD2,17,NA,TRBV9,CASSTSGRRRWSDTQYF,TGTGCCAGCAGCACCAGCGGGAGAAGGAGGTGGTCAGATACGCAGTATTTT
TRBJ2-3,NA,17,once,TRBV28,CASSPLGAGESTDTQYF,TGTGCCAGCAGTCCCCTGGGGGCGGGGGAGAGCACAGATACGCAGTATTTT
TRBJ1-5,NA,14,NA,TRBV23-1,CARGGTGINRPQHF,TGCGCCAGGGGGGGGACTGGAATCAATAGGCCCCAGCATTTT
TRBJ1-1,NA,15,NA,TRBV7-9,CASSLGDIGNTEAFF,TGTGCCAGCAGCTTAGGGGACATTGGGAACACTGAAGCTTTCTTT
TRBJ2-4,NA,13,NA,TRBV29-1,CSVERSGENIQYF,TGCAGCGTTGAACGGTCGGGAGAAAACATTCAGTACTTC
TRBJ2-1,TRBD2,17,NA,TRBV30,CAWTGLAGGLSMGEQFF,TGTGCCTGGACGGGACTAGCGGGAGGGCTTAGTATGGGTGAGCAGTTCTTC
TRBJ2-2,TRBD2,13,NA,TRBV29-1,CSVHGGGTGELFF,TGCAGCGTTCACGGCGGGGGCACCGGGGAGCTGTTTTTT
TRBJ1-2,TRBD1,13,NA,TRBV5-5,CASSFTGDYGYTF,TGTGCCAGCAGCTTCACAGGGGACTATGGCTACACCTTC
TRBJ1-6,NA,16,NA,TRBV5-4,CASSVGVSSYNSPLHF,TGTGCCAGCAGTGTGGGCGTGAGCTCCTATAATTCACCCCTCCACTTT